This T cell receptor (beta chain) is drawn from a study (dated by TCRdb to the mid-2010s). In regard to this clonotype: No cognate antigen has been identified for it. The junction does not match germline at one end; this may be a read error.

The library relied on RT-PCR. Sequencing took place on an Illumina MiSeq. The public reads were quality trimmed at Q25 with fastp and then assembled into clones with MiXCR by TCRdb, keeping productive beta chains. Rows matching on CDR3 protein sequence are summarized as one entry with the most common DNA and genes. Counted in this sample were about 680,000 distinct CDR3 sequences; 14% of them appeared once. Roughly 3.9% of the sample is taken by the ten largest. This TCR was sampled from a female donor in good health, serving as a healthy control. The sample consisted of memory CD4+ T cells from blood.

The DNA is as follows: TGTTCCAGCAGTGAAGCGCGGTTGGGGGGCTTCACAGATACGCAGTATTTT. It translates to CSSSEARLGGFTDTQYF. Recombination linked TRBV25-1 to TRBJ2-3, with the D call perhaps TRBD1 or TRBD2, as 6 bases match in each case. The cysteine opens and the phenylalanine closes a CDR3 of 17 amino acids. Solely the CDR3 DNA is kept, with 51 bases framed from the first base. The germline V gene yields MGHDK for CDR1 and SYGVNS for CDR2. The full variable domain, completed from the reference TRBV25-1 and TRBJ2-3 proteins outside the CDR3, reads EADIYQTPRYLVIGTGKKITLECSQTMGHDKMYWYQQDPGMELHLIHYSYGVNSTEKGDLSSESTVSRIRTEHFPLTLESARPSHTSQYLCSSSEARLGGFTDTQYFGPGTRLTVL.